Reported below is one T cell receptor beta chain. The data stem from a study of CD8 T cells in Susac syndrome. Trimming removed 2 bases at V and 4 bases at J, with 16 bases between. CDR1 SGHDT and CDR2 YYEEEE come from the germline V gene. CDR3 length: 17 amino acids. Random-hexamer reverse transcription was applied to roughly 0.5 to 1 ug RNA. TCRdb analysed the immunoSEQ multiplex PCR reads with MiXCR anew, one entry per CDR3 protein. The table lists over 100,000 distinct CDR3 sequences, roughly 95% of them singletons, with approximately 0.092% in the top ten. The sequencing input was CD4+ T cells from PBMCs. The source is a human donor in good health. The chain links TRBV5-6 to TRBJ2-6, with D possibly TRBD1 on 5 matching bases. Here the CDR3 DNA reads TGTGCCAGCAGCTTTAAGCAAAGGGGCTCCGGGGCCAACGTCCTGACTTTC. Translated, it gives CASSFKQRGSGANVLTF.